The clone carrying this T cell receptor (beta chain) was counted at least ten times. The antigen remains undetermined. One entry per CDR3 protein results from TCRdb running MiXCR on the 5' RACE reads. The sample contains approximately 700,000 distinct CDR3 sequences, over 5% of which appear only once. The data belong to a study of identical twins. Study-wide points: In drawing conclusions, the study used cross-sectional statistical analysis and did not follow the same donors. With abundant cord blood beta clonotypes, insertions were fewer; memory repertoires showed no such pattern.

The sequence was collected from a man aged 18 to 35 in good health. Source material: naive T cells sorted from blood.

CDR3 coding DNA: TGTGCCAGCAGTTTAGAGAGCTTCGACAATGAGCAGTTCTTC. Its protein product is CASSLESFDNEQFF. The chain links TRBV12-3 or TRBV12-4 to TRBJ2-1; the D is unclear. Trimming removed 1 base from V and 5 bases from J, with 9 bases in between. This CDR3 is built from 14 residues.